This passage covers 28 T cell receptor beta chains from one sample sequenced in a study of blood T cell repertoires in COVID-19. The protocol was immunoSEQ multiplex PCR, while the TCRdb copy is restricted to in-frame clones and leaves out a portion. This sample has fewer than 200,000 clones, with roughly 79% found just once. Sequenced material: peripheral blood. Every receptor here comes from a woman between 70 and 85 years old with acute or convalescent COVID-19.

This clone was seen just once. CDR3 nucleotide sequence: TGTGCCAGCAGTTTAACGACAGTCACTGAAGCTTTCTTT. Its protein is CASSLTTVTEAFF. The V call is TRBV12-3 or TRBV12-4, the J call TRBJ1-1, with a weak D call TRBD1 (5 bases). V lost 2 bases to trimming and J lost 4 bases, with 8 bases between them. This CDR3 spans 13 amino acids.

The chain is built from TRBV11-2 and TRBJ2-5; D is unresolved. Between the trimmed V and J ends, which lost 3 bases and 2 bases, there was a span of 4 bases. The germline gives CDR1 SGHAT, CDR2 FQNNGV. The CDR3 contains 12 residues. CDR3 sequence: CASSFQQETQYF. CDR3 DNA: TGTGCCAGCAGCTTCCAACAAGAGACCCAGTACTTC.

This clone was found a few times. The V and J genes are TRBV30 and TRBJ2-7; 8 bases agree with TRBD2. Germline CDR1 is GTSNPN and CDR2 is SVGIG (reference sequence). The CDR3 extends over 16 amino acids. V shed 3 bases, J shed 2 bases, and the junction held 12 bases outside the gene matches. CDR3 DNA: TGTGCCTGGAGCGAGATAGGTAGCGGGGATACCTACGAGCAGTACTTC. Its protein is CAWSEIGSGDTYEQYF.

The rearrangement links TRBV14 to TRBJ2-5; 7 positions agree with TRBD1. The V and J ends lost 2 bases and 5 bases, in that order; junction bases with no gene match: 11. Per germline, CDR1 SGHDN and CDR2 FVKESK. The CDR3 runs to 16 residues. CDR3 amino acids: CASSQRGQGGWETQYF. For the CDR3, the DNA is TGTGCCAGCAGCCAAAGGGGGCAGGGCGGCTGGGAGACCCAGTACTTC.

The gene calls are TRBV2 and TRBJ2-3, with 10 bases lining up with TRBD1. The germline V gene encodes CDR1 SNHLY and CDR2 FYNNEI. Trimming cost V 5 bases and J 3 bases; bases outside gene matches: 5. CDR3 length equals 15 residues. CDR3 nucleotide sequence: TGTGCCAGCAGTATCCGGGACAGGGGAACAGATACGCAGTATTTT. This codes for CASSIRDRGTDTQYF.

The chain links TRBV15 to TRBJ1-4, with D possibly TRBD1 on 6 matching bases. Germline CDR1 and CDR2: LNHNV and YYDKDF (reference sequence). This CDR3 contains 16 residues. V was shortened by 0 bases and J by 2 bases, with 10 bases between the two germline ends. The CDR3 spells CATSRDRGGTNEKLFF. For the CDR3, the DNA is TGTGCCACCAGCAGAGATAGGGGGGGCACTAATGAAAAACTGTTTTTT.

CDR3 bases: TGTGCCAGCTCAACAGGGACAGTCTCCTACGAGCAGTACTTC. It codes for CASSTGTVSYEQYF. The chain links TRBV18 to TRBJ2-7, with TRBD1 matching over 7 bases. Germline values: CDR1 KGHSH, CDR2 LQKENI. Germline trimming cut 5 bases from V and 0 bases from J; bases unmatched to any gene: 4. The CDR3 consists of 14 residues.

This clone was observed a single time. The junction departs from the called germline gene at one end, perhaps through a read error. The sample holds other DNA sequences that translate to the same CDR3. The chain couples TRBV10-3 to TRBJ2-2; 9 bases agree with TRBD2. The CDR3 loop spans 14 amino acids. The germline V gene encodes CDR1 ENHRY and CDR2 SYGVKD. CDR3 loop: CAIRVAGATGELFF. As DNA, the CDR3 is TGCGCCATCAGGGTAGCGGGAGCCACCGGGGAGCTGTTTTTT.

Here the CDR3 reads CASSIGTRRDEQFF. The CDR3 coding sequence is TGTGCCAGTAGTATAGGCACGCGTCGCGATGAGCAGTTCTTC. This sequence joins TRBV19 and TRBJ2-1; no definite D call. CDR1 LNHDA and CDR2 SQIVND come from the germline V gene (reference sequence). The V end was cut by 1 base, the J end by 8 bases, with 12 bases between. The CDR3 has 14 amino acids.

The chain is built from TRBV5-1 and TRBJ2-7; 7 bases line up with TRBD1. Trimming took 0 bases from V and 3 from J; bases not matched to a gene: 6. The CDR3 has 15 residues. Germline CDR1 and CDR2: SGHRS and YFSETQ. The CDR3 DNA reads TGCGCCAGCAGCTTGGGGACAGGCGGAAACTACGAGCAGTACTTC. This codes for CASSLGTGGNYEQYF.

The genes are TRBV29-1 and TRBJ1-1; tentatively, D is TRBD1 (5 bases). Germline V gives CDR1 SQVTM, CDR2 ANQGSEA. The CDR3 runs 14 residues. Trimming left V 3 bases short and J 4 bases short, with 15 bases between. The CDR3 coding sequence is TGCAGCGTTGATCAGGGTTCAGTGGTCACTGAAGCTTTCTTT. Protein: CSVDQGSVVTEAFF.

This clone was seen only a few times. The chain recombines TRBV24-1 with TRBJ1-2, with 8 bases matching TRBD1. CDR3 length equals 13 residues. Germline lookup yields CDR1 KGHDR and CDR2 SFDVKD. Trimming removed 6 bases from V and 5 bases from J; junction bases left unmatched: 4. The CDR3 region is CATSRGTGYGYTF. The CDR3 DNA follows: TGTGCCACCAGTCGTGGGACAGGTTATGGCTACACCTTC.

This rearrangement joins TRBV18 to TRBJ1-1; D not resolved. Germline V gene sequence: CDR1 KGHSH, CDR2 LQKENI. V lost 8 bases, J lost 2 bases, and 15 bases lay in between. The CDR3 loop spans 14 amino acids. CDR3 sequence: CASTGQNRNTEAFF. CDR3 DNA: TGTGCCAGCACGGGTCAGAATAGAAACACTGAAGCTTTCTTT.

The rearrangement joins TRBV9 to TRBJ1-6; TRBD1 agrees at 7 bases. Germline V lookup: CDR1 SGDLS, CDR2 YYNGEE. The trim removed 3 bases at V and 6 bases at J, leaving 9 bases unmatched. This CDR3 is 16 amino acids long. CDR3 amino acids: CASSALDRVVNSPLHF. The CDR3 nucleotides are TGTGCCAGCAGCGCCTTAGACAGGGTGGTTAATTCACCCCTCCACTTT.

The chain uses TRBV7-2 and TRBJ2-7; TRBD1 might be the D (5 bases). V was pared by 1 base and J by 5 bases, with 15 bases between. Looked up from germline, CDR1 is SGHTA and CDR2 is FQGNSA. The CDR3 runs 15 residues. The CDR3 region is CASSLVSDARDEQYF. The CDR3 DNA sequence: TGTGCCAGCAGCTTAGTGTCCGACGCCAGGGACGAGCAGTACTTC.

The chain uses TRBV30 and TRBJ2-3, with 9 bases matching TRBD1. J was trimmed by 1 base and V by 2 bases; bases with no gene match: 7. CDR1 is GTSNPN, CDR2 SVGIG, per germline (reference sequence). The CDR3 loop spans 16 amino acids. CDR3 amino acids: CAWSLDRGIGTDTQYF. In DNA, the CDR3 is TGTGCCTGGAGTTTGGACAGGGGTATCGGCACAGATACGCAGTATTTT.

The V and J genes are TRBV20-1 and TRBJ1-2; D uncertain. CDR3 size: 14 residues. The germline CDR1 and CDR2 sequences are DFQATT and SNEGSKA (reference sequence). V lost 3 bases and J 2 bases, leaving 13 bases between the germline ends. The CDR3 sequence is CSASPFRNNYGYTF. CDR3 DNA: TGCAGTGCTAGTCCGTTCAGGAACAACTATGGCTACACCTTC.

The CDR3 region is CASSPNSGTGKFYGYTF. The CDR3 bases are TGTGCCAGCAGCCCGAATAGTGGGACAGGGAAGTTCTATGGCTACACCTTC. This chain connects TRBV9 to TRBJ1-2; 9 bases map to TRBD1. With V trimmed by 4 bases and J by 4 bases, 14 bases remained unmatched. The length of the CDR3 is 17 residues. Germline CDR1 and CDR2: SGDLS and YYNGEE.

The J gene is TRBJ1-2, the V gene TRBV7-2; TRBD1 matches at 7 bases. Germline V gene data show CDR1 as SGHTA and CDR2 as FQGNSA. The CDR3 totals 14 residues. V lost 5 bases to trimming and J lost 2 bases; unmatched junction nucleotides: 5. The CDR3 protein is CASSRDSQNYGYTF. DNA for the CDR3: TGTGCCAGCAGCCGGGACAGCCAAAACTATGGCTACACCTTC.

The chain recombines TRBV7-9 with TRBJ2-1, with 10 bases fitting TRBD1. CDR1 SEHNR and CDR2 FQNEAQ come from the germline V gene (reference sequence). The V and J ends lost 0 bases and 5 bases, in that order; junction bases with no gene match: 1. The CDR3 covers 15 residues. The CDR3 reads CASSLATGGNNEQFF. Written as DNA, the CDR3 is TGTGCCAGCAGCTTAGCGACAGGGGGCAACAATGAGCAGTTCTTC.

This clone was recorded only once. The V gene is TRBV19, the J gene TRBJ2-7; 8 bases fit TRBD1. The germline CDR1 and CDR2 sequences are LNHDA and SQIVND (reference sequence). The CDR3 extends over 15 amino acids. V gave up 3 bases and J gave up 2 bases; unmatched junction bases: 6. CDR3 bases: TGTGCCAGTAGTATCGCCGGGACAGGTACCTACGAGCAGTACTTC. Translation gives CASSIAGTGTYEQYF.

This chain connects TRBV5-1 to TRBJ1-4; a possible D gene is TRBD1 (5 bases). CDR3 length: 14 residues. The V end lost 5 bases, the J end lost 2 bases, and 10 bases lay between the germline ends. The germline V gene encodes CDR1 SGHRS and CDR2 YFSETQ. CDR3 region: CASRPGPTNEKLFF. For the CDR3, the DNA is TGCGCCAGCAGGCCAGGGCCCACTAATGAAAAACTGTTTTTT.

The chain carries TRBV9 and TRBJ2-3; weak D call: TRBD2 (6 bases). CDR1 and CDR2 (germline): SGDLS, YYNGEE. V was shortened by 2 bases and J by 5 bases, with 15 bases between the two germline ends. The CDR3 is 15 amino acids. CDR3 in DNA: TGTGCCAGCAGCGTGGATGTGGGGGGTAGAGATACGCAGTATTTT. Amino acid sequence: CASSVDVGGRDTQYF.

This clone was picked up one time. V and J are TRBV20-1 and TRBJ2-1; D not resolved. CDR3 length equals 11 residues. The V and J ends lost 3 bases and 8 bases respectively, with 8 bases between them. Germline loops: CDR1 DFQATT, CDR2 SNEGSKA (reference sequence). Here the CDR3 DNA reads TGCAGTGCTAGGGCTGACTATGAGCAGTTCTTC. Translation gives CSARADYEQFF.

This chain connects TRBV6-5 to TRBJ1-2; TRBD1 aligns across 9 bases. The CDR3 is 16 residues long. Germline lookup yields CDR1 MNHEY and CDR2 SVGAGI. J gave up 0 bases and V 2 bases, and 4 bases lay outside the gene matches. Here the CDR3 DNA reads TGTGCCAGCAGTTACAGAGGGACAGGGTCTAACTATGGCTACACCTTC. Amino acids: CASSYRGTGSNYGYTF.

The chain recombines TRBV7-9 with TRBJ2-7; TRBD1 matches at 11 bases. Germline lookup yields CDR1 SEHNR and CDR2 FQNEAQ (reference sequence). The CDR3 runs 17 residues. The trim removed 5 bases at V and 2 bases at J, leaving 11 bases unmatched. The CDR3 here is CASSPPGTGGAPYEQYF. The DNA of the CDR3 is TGTGCCAGCAGCCCACCCGGGACAGGGGGTGCCCCCTACGAGCAGTACTTC. Using reference TRBV7-9 and TRBJ2-7 for the parts outside the CDR3, the full variable domain is DTGVSQNPRHKITKRGQNVTFRCDPISEHNRLYWYRQTLGQGPEFLTYFQNEAQLEKSRLLSDRFSAERPKGSFSTLEIQRTEQGDSAMYLCASSPPGTGGAPYEQYFGPGTRLTVT.

The CDR3: CASSLDLQGADTQYF. The CDR3 DNA follows: TGTGCCAGCAGCTTAGATCTGCAGGGTGCAGATACGCAGTATTTT. The chain joins TRBV7-9 to TRBJ2-3, with a tentative D call TRBD1 (5 bases). V gave up 1 base and J gave up 4 bases, with 12 bases separating them. CDR1 SEHNR and CDR2 FQNEAQ come from the germline V gene (reference sequence). CDR3 length equals 15 residues.

The CDR3 nucleotides are TGCAGTGCTAGTTGGGAGCGCTTAAGCACAGATACGCAGTATTTT. Protein sequence: CSASWERLSTDTQYF. V usage is TRBV20-1 and J usage is TRBJ2-3; D might be TRBD2 (5 bases). V lost 3 bases to trimming and J lost 0 bases, with 13 bases between them. Germline CDR1 is DFQATT and CDR2 is SNEGSKA (reference sequence). The CDR3 runs to 15 residues.